These 5 T cell receptor beta chains share one sample of origin, sequenced in a study of PD-1 blockade in classical Hodgkin lymphoma (TCRdb year 2020). The sample's time point label, decoded: cycle 1 day 1 (C1D1), immediately before nivolumab initiation. Every trial patient had relapsed after autologous stem cell transplantation, and cohorts A, B and C differed in prior brentuximab vedotin exposure. The method behind the library was the immunoSEQ multiplex PCR assay. The immuneACCESS repertoire file appears here via TCRdb, limited to in-frame rearrangements. These files lack a portion of the clones; in checked studies, under half of the deficit traces to unresolved V genes, and the cause of the others is not known. The sample contains some 100,000 clones, roughly 90% of them found a single time. About 2.5% of the sample lies in the top ten. The specimen comprised peripheral blood mononuclear cells (PBMCs), sampled at baseline. Source of these receptors: a human donor with classical Hodgkin lymphoma.

The chain uses TRBV27 and TRBJ2-7; 15 bases are a match to TRBD2. J gave up 5 bases and V 5 bases, and 7 bases lay outside the gene matches. Looked up from germline, CDR1 is MNHEY and CDR2 is SMNVEV (reference sequence). The CDR3 sequence is 16 residues long. The DNA for the CDR3 is TGTGCCAGCAGTCTCGGGACTAGCGGGAGGAGGAACGAGCAGTACTTC. It yields the protein CASSLGTSGRRNEQYF.

CDR3 in DNA: TGTGCCAGCAGTTTCGGACTAGCGGGTACAGATACGCAGTATTTT. Translated: CASSFGLAGTDTQYF. This chain connects TRBV28 to TRBJ2-3; 11 nucleotides agree with TRBD2. The V segment lost 3 bases and the J segment 3 bases; nucleotides outside the gene matches: 2. The CDR3 consists of 15 residues. Per the germline V gene, CDR1 is MDHEN and CDR2 is SYDVKM.

This sequence joins TRBV6-5 and TRBJ2-7, with a tentative D call TRBD1 (6 bases). The germline V gene has CDR1 MNHEY and CDR2 SVGAGI. Trimming pared 2 bases from V and 9 bases from J, leaving 17 bases between. The CDR3 length is 14 residues. The CDR3 sequence is CASSYVDSRSRQYF. As DNA, the CDR3 is TGTGCCAGCAGTTACGTGGACAGTCGATCAAGGCAGTACTTC.

CDR3 in amino acids: CASSLSKQGAAYEQYF. The CDR3 nucleotides read TGTGCCAGCAGCTTGTCCAAACAGGGGGCGGCCTACGAGCAGTACTTC. J is TRBJ2-7 and V is TRBV11-2, with TRBD1 matching over 9 bases. Germline values: CDR1 SGHAT, CDR2 FQNNGV. V trimming: 3 bases; J trimming: 2 bases; junction bases outside the gene matches: 8. The length of the CDR3 is 16 residues.

This rearrangement joins TRBV6-6 to TRBJ1-1; 9 bases are a match to TRBD1. The junction had 9 bases not matched to a gene; V was cut back by 7 bases and J by 3 bases. The germline V gene has CDR1 MNHNY and CDR2 SVGAGI (reference sequence). The CDR3 covers 15 residues. The CDR3 bases are TGTGCCAGCACCCCGGACAGGGGAGAATACACTGAAGCTTTCTTT. Its translation: CASTPDRGEYTEAFF.